The T cell receptor beta chain described here comes from a study of T cells in Graves' hyperthyroidism and ophthalmopathy. V shed 2 bases and J shed 4 bases, with 21 bases lying between them. CDR1 SEHNR and CDR2 FQNEAQ come from the germline V gene (reference sequence). The CDR3 loop spans 17 amino acids. Study-level results: Most clonotypes expanded in thyroid above 0.001 were likewise present in blood. Median prediction lead before ophthalmopathy onset was six to eight months with the model.

In the case of this clonotype: The antigen is unknown.

Researchers took RNA transcripts and amplified the TCR beta CDR3 regions from them. During a first-round RT-PCR of the TCR CDR3, the HTBI primer set was used. TCRdb re-called the multiplex PCR reads with MiXCR, one entry per CDR3 protein. The profile covers around 620,000 distinct CDR3 sequences, with just over 45% appearing a single time and around a fifth taken by the ten largest. This sequence originates from an adult woman with Graves' disease, either hyperthyroidism or ophthalmopathy (not recorded which). Sequenced: peripheral blood or thyroid tissue (not recorded which). J is TRBJ2-7 and V is TRBV7-9; tentative D call: TRBD2 (6 bases). In DNA form, the CDR3 reads TGTGCCAGCAGCTTACGCTACGTAGTTAGCGGACGATACGAGCAGTACTTC. As protein: CASSLRYVVSGRYEQYF.